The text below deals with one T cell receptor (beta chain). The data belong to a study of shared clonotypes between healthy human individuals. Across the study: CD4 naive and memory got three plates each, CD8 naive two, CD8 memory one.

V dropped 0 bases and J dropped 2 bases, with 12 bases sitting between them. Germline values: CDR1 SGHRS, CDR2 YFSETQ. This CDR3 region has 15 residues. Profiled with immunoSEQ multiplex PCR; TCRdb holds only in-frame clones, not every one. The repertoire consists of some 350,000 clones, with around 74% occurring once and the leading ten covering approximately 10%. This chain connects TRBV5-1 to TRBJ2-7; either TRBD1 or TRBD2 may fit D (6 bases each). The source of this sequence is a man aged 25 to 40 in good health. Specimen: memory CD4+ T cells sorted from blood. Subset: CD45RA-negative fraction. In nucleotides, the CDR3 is TGCGCCAGCAGCTTGGCCGGAGGGGGGCCCTACGAGCAGTACTTC. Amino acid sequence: CASSLAGGGPYEQYF.